This record concerns one TCR beta chain sequence. The CDR3 is made up of 14 amino acids. The V and J ends lost 1 base and 2 bases respectively, with 6 bases between them. Germline CDR1 and CDR2: SGHVS and FQNEAQ. These data belong to a study of T cell responses to AZD1222 COVID-19 vaccine. Clones were sequenced by immunoSEQ multiplex PCR, and TCRdb holds only the in-frame ones, with some missing. The sample holds around 100,000 clones; about 87% are singletons and the top ten take 15% to 20%. The chain is built from TRBV7-8 and TRBJ1-5; D ambiguous. The specimen was peripheral blood, collected on day 0 of AZD1222 vaccination. This sequence was found in an adult in good health. The CDR3 loop reads CASSLGQGNQPQHF. As DNA, the CDR3 is TGTGCCAGCAGCTTAGGTCAGGGCAATCAGCCCCAGCATTTT.